This TCR beta chain is from a study of T cell repertoires in cytomegalovirus infection. Overall study: Signatures in public TCR beta sequences pointed to both CMV infection and matching HLA type. Findings of the study overall: HLA-C-restricted CMV-specific TCR beta clonotypes prevailed in the ex vivo response.

Note on this clonotype: Its antigen is unidentified.

TCRdb fed the reads into MiXCR, producing one record per CDR3 protein. The table has a few hundred thousand distinct CDR3 sequences, 17% seen once; the top ten hold roughly 50%. The germline gives CDR1 KGHDR, CDR2 SFDVKD. The V and J ends lost 4 bases and 4 bases, in that order; junction bases with no gene match: 6. The CDR3 runs to 17 residues. The gene calls are TRBV24-1 and TRBJ2-2, with TRBD2 matching over 12 bases. The sequenced sample consisted of CD8+ T cells from PBMCs. The sequence derives from a human donor in good health (CMV status not recorded). Some clones in this sample may be carry-over from other donors' samples. CDR3 DNA sequence: TGTGCCACCAGTGAGCAAGGACTAGCGGGGCTCACCGGGGAGCTGTTTTTT. Encoded protein: CATSEQGLAGLTGELFF.